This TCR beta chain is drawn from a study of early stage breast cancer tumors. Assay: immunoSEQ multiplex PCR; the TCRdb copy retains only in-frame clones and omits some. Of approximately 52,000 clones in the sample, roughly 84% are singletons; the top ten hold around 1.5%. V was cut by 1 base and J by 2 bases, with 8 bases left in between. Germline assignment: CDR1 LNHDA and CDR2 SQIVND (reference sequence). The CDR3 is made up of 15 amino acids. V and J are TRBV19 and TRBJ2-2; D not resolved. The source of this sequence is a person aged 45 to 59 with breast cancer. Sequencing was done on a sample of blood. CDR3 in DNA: TGTGCCAGTAGTATAGCGGGCGTCAACACCGGGGAGCTGTTTTTT. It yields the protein CASSIAGVNTGELFF.